A selection of T cell receptor beta chains follows, all from one sample in a study of control samples from healthy donors and cancer patients. The assay was immunoSEQ multiplex PCR, and TCRdb's table has in-frame clones only and misses some. In the table there are 110,000 to 150,000 clones, 85% to 95% of which are singletons. Sample: PBMCs. These TCRs come from a man in his 60s with colorectal cancer. The CDR3 runs from the conserved cysteine through the conserved F or W. The order of the fields is clone size, J gene, D gene, V gene, CDR3 protein, CDR3 DNA. D genes are given only for firm matches. Rows may omit the clone size; those that give it use once, few, many or a size class.

NA TRBJ2-2 TRBD1 TRBV5-1 CASRGQGAGTGELFF TGCGCCAGCAGAGGGCAGGGGGCCGGCACCGGGGAGCTGTTTTTT
NA TRBJ1-2 TRBD1 TRBV10-2 CASSERGTGGDYGYTF TGCGCCAGCAGTGAGAGGGGGACAGGGGGGGACTATGGCTACACCTTC
NA TRBJ1-4 NA TRBV4-1 CASSRMAGSALYEKLFF TGCGCCAGCAGTCGAATGGCGGGGTCCGCCCTTTATGAAAAACTGTTTTTT
NA TRBJ2-5 NA TRBV4-1 CASSRPSQETQYF TGCGCCAGCAGCCGGCCTTCCCAAGAGACCCAGTACTTC
NA TRBJ1-5 NA TRBV10-3 CAISELGVGASNQPQHF TGTGCCATCAGTGAGTTAGGGGTAGGGGCCAGCAATCAGCCCCAGCATTTT
NA TRBJ2-7 NA TRBV9 CASSVGRGGETPDFYEQYF TGTGCCAGCAGCGTAGGGAGGGGGGGCGAGACACCGGACTTCTACGAGCAGTACTTC
NA TRBJ1-1 TRBD1 TRBV30 CAWSIGQGRGEAFF TGTGCCTGGAGTATCGGACAGGGGAGGGGTGAAGCTTTCTTT
NA TRBJ1-1 NA TRBV18 CASSPLSQGNTEAFF TGTGCCAGCTCGCCTCTATCTCAGGGGAACACTGAAGCTTTCTTT
NA TRBJ1-1 NA TRBV2 CASSVSETPTTEAFF TGTGCCAGCAGTGTAAGCGAAACCCCGACCACTGAAGCTTTCTTT
NA TRBJ2-2 NA TRBV6-5 CASSPGTLTGELFF TGTGCCAGCAGTCCCGGGACTCTCACCGGGGAGCTGTTTTTT
NA TRBJ1-1 NA TRBV6-5 CASSPRDGNTEAFF TGTGCCAGCAGTCCCCGGGACGGGAACACTGAAGCTTTCTTT
NA TRBJ1-2 NA TRBV19 CASISADDGGGYTF TGTGCCAGTATCTCCGCGGACGATGGGGGCGGCTACACCTTC
NA TRBJ2-5 NA TRBV5-1 CASSFTQGKETQYF TGCGCCAGCAGCTTCACCCAGGGAAAAGAGACCCAGTACTTC
NA TRBJ1-3 TRBD1 TRBV2 CASSGDRVGTGNTIYF TGTGCCAGCAGTGGAGACAGGGTTGGCACTGGAAACACCATATATTTT
NA TRBJ1-1 NA TRBV7-9 CASSFSDEAFF TGTGCCAGCAGCTTCAGCGATGAAGCTTTCTTT
NA TRBJ1-3 NA TRBV7-9 CASTTGGAGNTIYF TGTGCCAGCACCACGGGGGGGGCTGGAAACACCATATATTTT
NA TRBJ2-3 NA TRBV27 CASSPQDSTTDTQYF TGTGCCAGCAGCCCCCAGGACAGTACCACAGATACGCAGTATTTT
NA TRBJ2-2 NA TRBV7-8 CASSRGGYNGELFF TGTGCCAGCAGCCGAGGAGGCTATAACGGGGAGCTGTTTTTT
NA TRBJ1-2 NA TRBV30 CAWSGTAWIMAKGYTF TGTGCCTGGAGTGGAACAGCCTGGATCATGGCCAAAGGCTACACCTTC
NA TRBJ2-7 NA TRBV6-5 CASSYSEGPYEQYF TGTGCCAGCAGTTACTCGGAGGGTCCCTACGAGCAGTACTTC
NA TRBJ1-1 TRBD1 TRBV19 CASADRGYTEAFF TGTGCCAGTGCGGACAGGGGGTATACTGAAGCTTTCTTT
NA TRBJ1-2 NA TRBV5-1 CASSPAGSPQGYTF TGCGCCAGCAGCCCGGCGGGGAGCCCGCAGGGCTACACCTTC
NA TRBJ1-6 NA TRBV3-1/TRBV3-2 CASSPPHRTSPLHF TGTGCCAGCAGCCCCCCTCACCGGACCTCCCCCCTCCACTTT
once TRBJ2-1 NA TRBV5-1 CASTVGMSGRAYNEQFF TGCGCCAGCACTGTGGGGATGTCGGGTCGGGCCTACAATGAGCAGTTCTTC
NA TRBJ2-5 TRBD2 TRBV10-3 CAISVLAGGPGETQYF TGTGCCATCAGCGTCCTAGCGGGGGGGCCGGGAGAGACCCAGTACTTC
NA TRBJ1-1 NA TRBV19 CASSIGTGRFRNTEAFF TGTGCCAGTAGTATTGGTACAGGGCGGTTTAGAAACACTGAAGCTTTCTTT
NA TRBJ2-3 TRBD2 TRBV11-2 CASSLVPAGGTDTQYF TGTGCCAGCAGCTTAGTCCCAGCGGGGGGGACAGATACGCAGTATTTT
NA TRBJ2-5 NA TRBV5-8 CASSFTLETQYF TGTGCCAGCAGCTTTACGCTGGAGACCCAGTACTTC
NA TRBJ2-2 NA TRBV5-1 CASSYQGTGELFF TGCGCCAGCAGCTATCAGGGGACCGGGGAGCTGTTTTTT
NA TRBJ1-1 NA TRBV29-1 CSVEDGNTEAFF TGCAGCGTTGAAGACGGGAACACTGAAGCTTTCTTT
NA TRBJ1-4 NA TRBV5-1 CASSFSGTQAEKLFF TGCGCCAGCAGCTTTTCAGGGACGCAAGCGGAAAAACTGTTTTTT
many TRBJ2-1 NA TRBV5-1 CASSDPGTPSYNEQFF TGCGCCAGCAGCGACCCCGGGACTCCATCCTACAATGAGCAGTTCTTC
NA TRBJ2-3 TRBD2 TRBV4-1 CASSQSRGGGLTDTQYF TGCGCCAGCAGCCAATCTCGGGGCGGGGGGCTCACAGATACGCAGTATTTT
NA TRBJ2-3 NA TRBV7-2 CASSSAWGEDTQYF TGTGCCAGCAGCTCGGCGTGGGGCGAAGATACGCAGTATTTT
NA TRBJ1-6 NA TRBV5-5 CASSLGSVVNSPLHF TGTGCCAGCAGCCTCGGCAGCGTAGTAAATTCACCCCTCCACTTT
NA TRBJ2-7 TRBD2 TRBV30 CAWSPGGVSYEQYF TGTGCCTGGAGCCCCGGGGGGGTCTCCTACGAGCAGTACTTC
NA TRBJ1-1 NA TRBV5-1 CASSFLGVDEAFF TGCGCCAGCAGCTTCCTGGGCGTCGATGAAGCTTTCTTT
NA TRBJ2-2 TRBD1 TRBV5-1 CASSSKPGQVNTGELFF TGCGCCAGCAGCTCTAAACCCGGACAGGTTAACACCGGGGAGCTGTTTTTT
NA TRBJ2-3 NA TRBV10-3 CAIRGRESTDTQYF TGTGCCATAAGGGGCAGGGAGAGCACAGATACGCAGTATTTT
few TRBJ1-2 NA TRBV5-1 CASSPGEPPSLYGYTF TGCGCCAGCAGCCCCGGGGAGCCGCCGAGTCTTTATGGCTACACCTTC
NA TRBJ1-2 NA TRBV3-1/TRBV3-2 CASSPGPRLGYTF TGTGCCAGCAGCCCCGGGCCCCGATTGGGCTACACCTTC
NA TRBJ2-1 TRBD2 TRBV2 CASTRLAGGYNEQFF TGTGCCAGCACCAGACTAGCGGGGGGGTACAATGAGCAGTTCTTC
NA TRBJ2-4 TRBD1 TRBV23-1 CASRDRERALAKNIQYF TGCGCCAGCAGGGACAGGGAGAGGGCTCTGGCCAAAAACATTCAGTACTTC
NA TRBJ1-5 NA TRBV19 CASSILGRTADQPQHF TGTGCCAGTAGTATCCTTGGCCGCACAGCCGATCAGCCCCAGCATTTT
NA TRBJ1-1 NA TRBV7-9 CASSLGGSLMNTEAFF TGTGCCAGCAGCTTGGGGGGGTCCCTCATGAACACTGAAGCTTTCTTT
NA TRBJ2-3 TRBD2 TRBV9 CASSARGDPVTDTQYF TGTGCCAGCAGCGCGCGGGGGGACCCAGTGACAGATACGCAGTATTTT
NA TRBJ2-7 NA TRBV24-1 CATSDPQICEQYF TGTGCCACCAGTGATCCGCAGATATGCGAGCAGTACTTC
NA TRBJ2-2 TRBD1 TRBV6-5 CASSWTGGSGELFF TGTGCCAGCAGTTGGACAGGGGGTTCCGGGGAGCTGTTTTTT
NA TRBJ2-1 TRBD1 TRBV18 CASSPSPGGPYNEQFF TGTGCCAGCTCACCAAGCCCAGGGGGACCCTACAATGAGCAGTTCTTC
NA TRBJ1-4 NA TRBV4-3 CASSQGLGGQLFF TGCGCCAGCAGCCAAGGTCTGGGGGGACAACTGTTTTTT
NA TRBJ1-6 TRBD1 TRBV27 CASSLDRPTGTLGSPLHF TGTGCCAGCAGTTTAGACCGCCCGACAGGGACCTTGGGATCACCCCTCCACTTT
NA TRBJ2-3 TRBD2 TRBV7-9 CASSLDSGGGTDTQYF TGTGCCAGCAGCTTAGACAGCGGGGGGGGCACAGATACGCAGTATTTT
NA TRBJ2-3 NA TRBV18 CASSPPGKPDTQYF TGTGCCAGCTCACCACCAGGCAAGCCAGATACGCAGTATTTT
NA TRBJ1-3 NA TRBV19 CASSIRNLGARGNTIYF TGTGCCAGTAGTATAAGGAACCTGGGGGCGCGTGGAAACACCATATATTTT
NA TRBJ2-1 NA TRBV7-9 CASSLLTEQFF TGTGCCAGCAGCCTACTTACTGAGCAGTTCTTC
NA TRBJ2-3 NA TRBV10-1 CASSESNQGVGTDTQYF TGCGCCAGCAGTGAGTCGAATCAGGGTGTCGGCACAGATACGCAGTATTTT
NA TRBJ2-7 TRBD2 TRBV28 CASSPPGLDYEQYF TGTGCCAGCAGTCCCCCGGGACTAGACTACGAGCAGTACTTC
NA TRBJ2-3 NA TRBV6-2/TRBV6-3 CASSYPAGFRRGTDTQYF TGTGCCAGCAGTTACCCTGCTGGGTTCAGGCGGGGCACAGATACGCAGTATTTT
NA TRBJ1-2 NA TRBV24-1 CATSDLQPANYGYTF TGTGCCACCAGTGATTTGCAACCCGCTAACTATGGCTACACCTTC